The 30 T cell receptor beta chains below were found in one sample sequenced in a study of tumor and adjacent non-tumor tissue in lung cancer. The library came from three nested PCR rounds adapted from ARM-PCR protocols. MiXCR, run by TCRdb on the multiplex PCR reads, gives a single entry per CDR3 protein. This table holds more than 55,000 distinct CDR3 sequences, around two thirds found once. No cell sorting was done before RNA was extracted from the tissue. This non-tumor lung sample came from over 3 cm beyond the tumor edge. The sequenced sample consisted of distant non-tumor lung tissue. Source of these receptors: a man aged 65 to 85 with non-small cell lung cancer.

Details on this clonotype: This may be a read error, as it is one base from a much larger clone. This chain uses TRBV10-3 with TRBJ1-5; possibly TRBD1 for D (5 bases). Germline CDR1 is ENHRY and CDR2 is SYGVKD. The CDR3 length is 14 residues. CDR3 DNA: TGTGCCTTCAGTGCCCAGGGTCCCAATCAGCCCCAGCATTTT. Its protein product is CAFSAQGPNQPQHF.

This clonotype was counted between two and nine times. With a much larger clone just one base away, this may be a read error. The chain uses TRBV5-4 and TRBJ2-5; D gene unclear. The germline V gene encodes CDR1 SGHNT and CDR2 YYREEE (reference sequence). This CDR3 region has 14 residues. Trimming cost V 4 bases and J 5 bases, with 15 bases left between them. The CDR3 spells CASSLTSREETQYF. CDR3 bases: TGTGCCAGCAGCCTTACGTCCCGAGAGGAGACCCAGTACTTC.

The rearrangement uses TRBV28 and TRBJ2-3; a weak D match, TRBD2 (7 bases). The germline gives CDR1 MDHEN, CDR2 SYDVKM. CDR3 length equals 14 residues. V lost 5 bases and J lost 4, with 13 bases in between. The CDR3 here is CASSTGGGSDTQYF. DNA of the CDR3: TGTGCCAGCAGTACGGGGGGCGGATCAGATACGCAGTATTTT.

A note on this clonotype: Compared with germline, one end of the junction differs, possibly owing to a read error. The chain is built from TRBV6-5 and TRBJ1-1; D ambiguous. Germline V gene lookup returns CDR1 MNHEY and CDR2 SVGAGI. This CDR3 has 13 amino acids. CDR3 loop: CASSCPGVTEALF. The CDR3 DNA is TGTGCCAGCAGTTGCCCCGGGGTTACTGAAGCTTTGTTT.

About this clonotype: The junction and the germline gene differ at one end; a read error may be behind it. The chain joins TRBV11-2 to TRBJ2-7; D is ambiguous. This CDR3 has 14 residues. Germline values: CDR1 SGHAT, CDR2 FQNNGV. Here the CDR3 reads CVSSPITVRNEQYF. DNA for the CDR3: TGTGTCAGTAGCCCCATCACAGTAAGAAACGAACAGTACTTT.

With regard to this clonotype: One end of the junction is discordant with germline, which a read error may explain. CDR3 DNA sequence: TGCAATGCTAGAGATCTAAAGCGGGAGAACGCCTACGAGCAGTACTTC. Protein sequence: CNARDLKRENAYEQYF. The chain carries TRBV20-1 and TRBJ2-7; 8 bases are a match to TRBD2. Germline V CDR1 and CDR2: DFQATT, SNEGSKA (reference sequence). The CDR3 is 16 residues long.

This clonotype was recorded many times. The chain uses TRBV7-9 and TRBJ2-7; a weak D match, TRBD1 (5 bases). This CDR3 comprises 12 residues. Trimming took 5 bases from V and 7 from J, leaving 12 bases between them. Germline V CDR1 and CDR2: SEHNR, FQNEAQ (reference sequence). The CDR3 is CASSPRESEQYF. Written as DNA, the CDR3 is TGTGCCAGCAGCCCCAGGGAAAGTGAGCAGTACTTC.

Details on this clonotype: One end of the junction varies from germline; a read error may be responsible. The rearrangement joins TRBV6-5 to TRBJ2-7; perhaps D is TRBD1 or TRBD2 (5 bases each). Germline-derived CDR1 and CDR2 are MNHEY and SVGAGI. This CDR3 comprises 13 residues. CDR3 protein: CDSRQRDGYEKYF. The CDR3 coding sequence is TGTGACAGCAGGCAACGGGACGGCTACGAGAAGTACTTC.

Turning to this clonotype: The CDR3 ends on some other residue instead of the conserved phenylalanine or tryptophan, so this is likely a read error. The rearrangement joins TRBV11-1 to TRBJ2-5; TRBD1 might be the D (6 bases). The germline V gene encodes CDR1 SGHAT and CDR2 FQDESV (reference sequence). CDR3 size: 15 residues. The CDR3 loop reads CASSPIRDNQETQYS. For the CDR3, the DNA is TGTGCCAGCAGCCCCATCAGGGACAACCAAGAGACACAGTACTCC.

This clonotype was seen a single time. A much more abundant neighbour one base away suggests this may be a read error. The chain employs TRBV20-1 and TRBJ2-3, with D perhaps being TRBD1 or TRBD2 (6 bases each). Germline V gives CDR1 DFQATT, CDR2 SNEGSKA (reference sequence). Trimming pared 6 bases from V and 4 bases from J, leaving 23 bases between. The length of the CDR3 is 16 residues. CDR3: CSAPDRTVTSSDTQYF. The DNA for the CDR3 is TGCAGTGCCCCAGACCGGACAGTCACTAGCTCAGATACGCAGTATTTT.

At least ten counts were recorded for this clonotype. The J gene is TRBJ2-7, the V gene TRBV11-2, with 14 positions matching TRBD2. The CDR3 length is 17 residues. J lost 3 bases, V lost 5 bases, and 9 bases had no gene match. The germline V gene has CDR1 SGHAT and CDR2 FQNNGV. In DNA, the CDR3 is TGTGCCAGCAGCCAGGGACTAGCGGGGGAGCGGGGCTACGAGCAGTACTTC. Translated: CASSQGLAGERGYEQYF.

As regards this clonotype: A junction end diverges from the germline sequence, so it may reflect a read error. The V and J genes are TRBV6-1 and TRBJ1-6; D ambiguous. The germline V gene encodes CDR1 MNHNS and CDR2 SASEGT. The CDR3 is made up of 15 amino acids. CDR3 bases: TGTACCAGCAGTGTTCGTCCGATCTATAATTCACCCCTCCACTTT. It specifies CTSSVRPIYNSPLHF.

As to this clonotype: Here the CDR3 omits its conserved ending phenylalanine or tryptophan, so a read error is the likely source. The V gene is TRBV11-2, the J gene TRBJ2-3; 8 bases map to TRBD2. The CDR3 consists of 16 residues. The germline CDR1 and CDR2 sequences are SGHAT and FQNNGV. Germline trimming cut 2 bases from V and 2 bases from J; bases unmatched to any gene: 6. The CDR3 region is CASSLRASGYTDTQYL. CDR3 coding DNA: TGTGCCAGCAGCTTAAGGGCTAGCGGGTACACAGATACGCAGTATCTT.

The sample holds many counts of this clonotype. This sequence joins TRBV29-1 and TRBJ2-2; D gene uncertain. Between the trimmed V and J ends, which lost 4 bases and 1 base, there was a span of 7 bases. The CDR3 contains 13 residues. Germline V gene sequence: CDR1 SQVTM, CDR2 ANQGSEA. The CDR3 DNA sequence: TGCAGCGTTGGACGTAGGAACACCGGGGAGCTGTTTTTT. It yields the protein CSVGRRNTGELFF.

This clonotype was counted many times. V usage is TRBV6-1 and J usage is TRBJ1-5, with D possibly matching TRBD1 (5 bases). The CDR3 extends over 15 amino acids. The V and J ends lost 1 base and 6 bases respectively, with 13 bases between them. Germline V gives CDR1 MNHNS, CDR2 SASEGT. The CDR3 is CASSEDKKGIQPQHF. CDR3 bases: TGTGCCAGCAGTGAAGATAAAAAGGGGATTCAGCCCCAGCATTTT.

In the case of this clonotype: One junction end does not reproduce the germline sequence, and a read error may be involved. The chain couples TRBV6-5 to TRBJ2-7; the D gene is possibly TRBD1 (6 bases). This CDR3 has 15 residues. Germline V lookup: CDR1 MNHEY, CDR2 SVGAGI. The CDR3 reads CASRYSSDSRSKRYF. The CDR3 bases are TGTGCCAGCAGGTACTCCTCGGACAGCAGAAGTAAGCGGTACTTC.

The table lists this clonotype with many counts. The CDR3 coding sequence is TGTGCCAGCAGACAAAACGGGGCCTCCGATCAGCCCCAGCATTTT. Protein: CASRQNGASDQPQHF. The chain couples TRBV6-6 to TRBJ1-5; possible D gene TRBD1, 5 bases. From germline, CDR1 is MNHNY and CDR2 SVGAGI (reference sequence). Trimming stripped 6 bases from V and 5 bases from J, with 17 bases between. The length of the CDR3 is 15 residues.

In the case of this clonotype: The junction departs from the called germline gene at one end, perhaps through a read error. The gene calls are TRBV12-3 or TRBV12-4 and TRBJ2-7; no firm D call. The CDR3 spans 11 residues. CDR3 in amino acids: CTSSFTYEQYF. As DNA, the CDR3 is TGTACCAGCAGTTTTACCTACGAGCAATACTTC.

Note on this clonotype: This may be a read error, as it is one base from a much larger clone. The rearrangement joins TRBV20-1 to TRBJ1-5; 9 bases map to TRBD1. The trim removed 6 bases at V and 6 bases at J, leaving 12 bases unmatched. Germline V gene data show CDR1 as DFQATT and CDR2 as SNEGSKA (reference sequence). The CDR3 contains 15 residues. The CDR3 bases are TGCAGTGCCGGTCTCGACAGGGGGTGGTGTCAGCCCCAGCATTTT. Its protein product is CSAGLDRGWCQPQHF.

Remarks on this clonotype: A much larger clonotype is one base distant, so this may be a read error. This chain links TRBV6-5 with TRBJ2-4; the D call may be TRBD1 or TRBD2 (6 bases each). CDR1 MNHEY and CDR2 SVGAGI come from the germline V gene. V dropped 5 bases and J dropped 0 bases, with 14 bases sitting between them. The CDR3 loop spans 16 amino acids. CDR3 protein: CASSAGHQVAKNIQYF. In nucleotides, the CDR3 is TGTGCCAGCAGTGCGGGACACCAGGTAGCCAAAAACATTCAGTACTTC.

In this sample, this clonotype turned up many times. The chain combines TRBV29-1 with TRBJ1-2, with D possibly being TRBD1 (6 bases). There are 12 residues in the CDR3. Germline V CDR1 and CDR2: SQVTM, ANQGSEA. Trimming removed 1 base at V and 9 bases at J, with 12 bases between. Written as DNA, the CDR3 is TGCAGCGTTGAAGCACGGCAGGGGAGCTACACCTTC. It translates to CSVEARQGSYTF.

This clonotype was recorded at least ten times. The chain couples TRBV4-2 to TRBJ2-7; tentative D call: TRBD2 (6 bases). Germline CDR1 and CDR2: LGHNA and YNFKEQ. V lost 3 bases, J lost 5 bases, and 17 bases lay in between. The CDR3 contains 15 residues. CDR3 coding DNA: TGTGCCAGCAGCCAGCCCTTAGGAGGGATCCACGAGCAGTACTTC. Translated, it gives CASSQPLGGIHEQYF.

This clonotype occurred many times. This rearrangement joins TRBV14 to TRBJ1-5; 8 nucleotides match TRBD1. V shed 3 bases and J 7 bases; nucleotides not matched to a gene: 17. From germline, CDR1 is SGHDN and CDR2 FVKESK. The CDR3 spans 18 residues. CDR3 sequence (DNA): TGTGCCAGCAGCCAGAATCAGTCCAGACAGGGGAAGTGGCAGCCCCAGCATTTT. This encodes CASSQNQSRQGKWQPQHF.

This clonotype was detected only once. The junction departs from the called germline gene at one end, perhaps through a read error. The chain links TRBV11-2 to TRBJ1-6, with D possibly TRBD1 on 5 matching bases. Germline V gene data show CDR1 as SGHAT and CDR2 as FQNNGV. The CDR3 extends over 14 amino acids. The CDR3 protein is CASGYGRADSPLHF. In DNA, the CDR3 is TGTGCCAGCGGCTACGGCAGGGCGGACTCACCCCTCCACTTC.

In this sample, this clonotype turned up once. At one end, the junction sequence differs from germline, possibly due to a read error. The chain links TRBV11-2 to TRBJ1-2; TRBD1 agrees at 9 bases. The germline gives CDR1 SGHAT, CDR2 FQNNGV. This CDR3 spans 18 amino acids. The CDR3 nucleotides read TGTGCCAGCGGCTCGGGGTCCATAGAACAGGGGGCGAACTATGGCTGCACCTTC. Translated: CASGSGSIEQGANYGCTF.

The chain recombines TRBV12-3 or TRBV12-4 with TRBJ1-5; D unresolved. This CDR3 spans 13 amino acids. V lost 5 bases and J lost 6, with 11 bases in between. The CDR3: CASSKGYGQPQHF. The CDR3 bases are TGTGCCAGCAGTAAAGGGTACGGTCAGCCCCAGCATTTT.

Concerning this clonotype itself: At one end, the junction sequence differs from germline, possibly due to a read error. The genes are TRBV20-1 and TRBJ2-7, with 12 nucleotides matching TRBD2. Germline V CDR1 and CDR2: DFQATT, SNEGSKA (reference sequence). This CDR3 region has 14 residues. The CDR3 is CNAMTSGSSYEQYF. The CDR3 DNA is TGCAATGCTATGACTAGCGGGAGTAGCTACGAGCAGTACTTC.

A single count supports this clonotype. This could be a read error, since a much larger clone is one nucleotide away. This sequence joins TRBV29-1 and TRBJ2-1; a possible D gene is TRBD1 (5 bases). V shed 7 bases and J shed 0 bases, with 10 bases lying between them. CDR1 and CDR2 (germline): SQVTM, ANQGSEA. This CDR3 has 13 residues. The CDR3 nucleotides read TGCAGCGCAGGGTCAAGCTCCTACAATGAGCAGTTCTTC. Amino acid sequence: CSAGSSSYNEQFF.

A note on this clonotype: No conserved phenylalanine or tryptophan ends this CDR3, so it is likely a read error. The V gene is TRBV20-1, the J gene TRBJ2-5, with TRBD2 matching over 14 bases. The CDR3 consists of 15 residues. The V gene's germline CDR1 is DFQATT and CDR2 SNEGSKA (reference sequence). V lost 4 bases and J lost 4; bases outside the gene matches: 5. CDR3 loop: CSATRTSGGLETQYS. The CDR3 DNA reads TGCAGTGCTACCCGGACTAGCGGGGGGTTAGAGACCCAGTACTCC.

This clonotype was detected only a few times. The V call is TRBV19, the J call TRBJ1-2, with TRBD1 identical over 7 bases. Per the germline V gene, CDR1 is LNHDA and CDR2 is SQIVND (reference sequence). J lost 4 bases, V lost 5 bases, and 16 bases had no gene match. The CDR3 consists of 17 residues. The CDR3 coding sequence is TGTGCCAGTAGTCCCGAAGGGGGCACAGGTTTTCGCTATGGCTACACCTTC. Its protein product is CASSPEGGTGFRYGYTF. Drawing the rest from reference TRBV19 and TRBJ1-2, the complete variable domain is DGGITQSPKYLFRKEGQNVTLSCEQNLNHDAMYWYRQDPGQGLRLIYYSQIVNDFQKGDIAEGYSVSREKKESFPLTVTSAQKNPTAFYLCASSPEGGTGFRYGYTFGSGTRLTVV.